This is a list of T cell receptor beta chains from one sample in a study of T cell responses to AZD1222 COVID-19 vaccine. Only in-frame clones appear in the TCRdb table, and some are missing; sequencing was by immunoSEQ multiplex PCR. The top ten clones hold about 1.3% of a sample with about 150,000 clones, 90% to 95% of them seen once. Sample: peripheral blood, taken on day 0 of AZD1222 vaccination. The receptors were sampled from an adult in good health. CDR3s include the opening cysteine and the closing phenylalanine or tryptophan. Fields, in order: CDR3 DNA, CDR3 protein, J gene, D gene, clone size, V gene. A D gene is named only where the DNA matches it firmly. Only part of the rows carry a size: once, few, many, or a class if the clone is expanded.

TGTGCCAGCAGCGTAAACACCGGGGAGCTGTTTTTT,CASSVNTGELFF,TRBJ2-2,.,.,TRBV9
TGTGCCAGCAGCTTGGGGGCGGATGGCTACACCTTC,CASSLGADGYTF,TRBJ1-2,.,.,TRBV5-6
TGTGCCAGCAGCCGTGGACAGGACGCTAACTATGGCTACACCTTC,CASSRGQDANYGYTF,TRBJ1-2,TRBD1,.,TRBV4-2
TGTGCCAGCAGCCAAGCAGGGGGCGCAGGTCAGCCCCAGCATTTT,CASSQAGGAGQPQHF,TRBJ1-5,TRBD1,.,TRBV4-2
TGTGCCAGCAGCTTAGACCTAGCGGCTTACAATGAGCAGTTCTTC,CASSLDLAAYNEQFF,TRBJ2-1,TRBD2,.,TRBV11-2
TGCGCCAGCAGCTTGGACGGGCCGCATTTCTCTGGAAACACCATATATTTT,CASSLDGPHFSGNTIYF,TRBJ1-3,.,.,TRBV5-1
TGTGCCAGCAGTGAAAGGGCACAGGGTCACTATAGCAATCAGCCCCAGCATTTT,CASSERAQGHYSNQPQHF,TRBJ1-5,.,.,TRBV6-1
TGCAGCGTCGGCCGGGACAGGGGAGATACGCAGTATTTT,CSVGRDRGDTQYF,TRBJ2-3,TRBD1,.,TRBV29-1
TGCGCCAGCAGCCGTTCTAGCGGGAGTGATGAGCAGTTCTTC,CASSRSSGSDEQFF,TRBJ2-1,TRBD2,.,TRBV4-1
TGTGCCAGCAGTTACCCAGCGACGGGGATCTCCAGCACAGATACGCAGTATTTT,CASSYPATGISSTDTQYF,TRBJ2-3,.,once,TRBV6-2/TRBV6-3
TGCAGCGTTGAAGATGCGGCAGAAGGGGATACGCAGTATTTT,CSVEDAAEGDTQYF,TRBJ2-3,.,.,TRBV29-1
TGTGCCAGCAGTTACTCGGGCCAGCTATATAACTATGGCTACACCTTC,CASSYSGQLYNYGYTF,TRBJ1-2,.,.,TRBV6-6
TGTGCCAGCAGCTCGTATCAACAGGACAATGAGCAGTTCTTC,CASSSYQQDNEQFF,TRBJ2-1,.,.,TRBV5-4
TGTGCCACCAGCAGAGTGGACAGGGGAACGACTGAAGCTTTCTTT,CATSRVDRGTTEAFF,TRBJ1-1,TRBD1,.,TRBV15
TGTGCCAGCAGTTACCACGCGGGGGGGGCAGATACGCAGTATTTT,CASSYHAGGADTQYF,TRBJ2-3,TRBD2,.,TRBV6-5
TGTGCCAGCAGCTTTGGGCCCCAGCATTTT,CASSFGPQHF,TRBJ1-5,.,few,TRBV5-5
TGTGCCAGTCGGACAGCCGTATCAAGCAATCAGCCCCAGCATTTT,CASRTAVSSNQPQHF,TRBJ1-5,.,.,TRBV2
TGTGCCAGCAGCCCTACTAACAATGAGCAGTTCTTC,CASSPTNNEQFF,TRBJ2-1,.,.,TRBV5-4
TGTGCCAGCTCACCTACAGGACAGAAGCATGGCTACACCTTC,CASSPTGQKHGYTF,TRBJ1-2,.,.,TRBV18
TGTGCCAGCGCGCTGGGCTCGTATGGCTACACCTTC,CASALGSYGYTF,TRBJ1-2,.,.,TRBV6-5
TGTGCCAGCAGCCAGGGGGCGGGAGTCCGGTTGTTTTTT,CASSQGAGVRLFF,TRBJ1-4,.,.,TRBV3-1/TRBV3-2
TGTGCCAGCAGCGTAGTGTCCATGAACACTGAAGCTTTCTTT,CASSVVSMNTEAFF,TRBJ1-1,.,.,TRBV9